This TCR beta chain was documented in a study of beta chain features in type 1 diabetes. In germline, CDR1 is MDHEN, CDR2 SYDVKM. Trimming pared 6 bases from V and 2 bases from J, leaving 14 bases between. This CDR3 comprises 16 residues. Of the isolated RNA, all was reverse transcribed, and so the sequenced material was expressed TCRB transcripts. Sequencing used immunoSEQ multiplex PCR; TCRdb keeps in-frame clones, though not all of them. The sample has about 360,000 clones, around 13% seen once; the top ten hold less than 0.02%. The table lists this clone with a few counts. Donors underwent one heparinised blood draw, about 110 mL on average. Via the markers CD45RO/CCR7/CD25/CD127/CD95/CD27, stem cell-like memory, regulatory, central memory and naive CD4+ cells were sorted. Post-sort purity exceeded 98% for all sorted populations.

Sequenced input: naive CD4+ T cells from blood. This TCR came from a man aged 18 to 30 in good health. V and J are TRBV28 and TRBJ2-6; D may be TRBD1 (6 bases). The CDR3 here is CASSPRGWAGANVLTF. CDR3 DNA: TGTGCCAGCAGCCCCAGGGGATGGGCTGGGGCCAACGTCCTGACTTTC.